This T cell receptor (beta chain) was sequenced in a study of blood T cell repertoires in COVID-19. Across the whole study: COVID-19 samples from acute and convalescent phases originated in the United States, Italy and Spain. The cDNA or gDNA used as material had been derived from T cells, B-cell-depleted T cells, or PBMCs.

Some clones are missing from TCRdb's copy, which holds only in-frame ones; the method was immunoSEQ multiplex PCR. Counted here are roughly 29,000 clones, more than 70% occurring once; the ten biggest clones make up around 21%. Trimming shortened V by 5 bases and J by 5 bases, and 6 bases separated the two germline ends. The CDR3 length is 12 residues. Germline lookup yields CDR1 LGHDT and CDR2 YNNKEL (reference sequence). This receptor was taken from a boy younger than 10 with active or convalescent COVID-19. The chain has TRBV3-1 (or the pseudogene TRBV3-2) and TRBJ2-2; D perhaps matches TRBD1 (5 bases). The sample taken for sequencing was peripheral blood. For the CDR3, the DNA is TGTGCCAGCAGCAGGGGTACCGGGGAGCTGTTTTTT. Translation: CASSRGTGELFF.